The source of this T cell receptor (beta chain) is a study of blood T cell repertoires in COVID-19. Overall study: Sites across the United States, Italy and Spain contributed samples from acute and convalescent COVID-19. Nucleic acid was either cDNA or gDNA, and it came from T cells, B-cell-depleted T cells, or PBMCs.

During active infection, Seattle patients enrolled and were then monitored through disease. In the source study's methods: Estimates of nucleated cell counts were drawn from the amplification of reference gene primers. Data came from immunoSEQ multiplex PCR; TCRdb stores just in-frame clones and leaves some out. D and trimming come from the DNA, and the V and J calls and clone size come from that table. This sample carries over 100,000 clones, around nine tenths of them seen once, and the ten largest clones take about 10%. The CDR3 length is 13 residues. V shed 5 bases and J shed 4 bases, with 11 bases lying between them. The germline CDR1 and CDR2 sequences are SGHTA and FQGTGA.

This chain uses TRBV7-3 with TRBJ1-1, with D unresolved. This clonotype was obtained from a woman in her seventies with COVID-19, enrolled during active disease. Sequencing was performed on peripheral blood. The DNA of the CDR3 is TGTGCCAGCAGCACCCAAGCCACCACTGAAGCTTTCTTT. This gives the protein CASSTQATTEAFF.